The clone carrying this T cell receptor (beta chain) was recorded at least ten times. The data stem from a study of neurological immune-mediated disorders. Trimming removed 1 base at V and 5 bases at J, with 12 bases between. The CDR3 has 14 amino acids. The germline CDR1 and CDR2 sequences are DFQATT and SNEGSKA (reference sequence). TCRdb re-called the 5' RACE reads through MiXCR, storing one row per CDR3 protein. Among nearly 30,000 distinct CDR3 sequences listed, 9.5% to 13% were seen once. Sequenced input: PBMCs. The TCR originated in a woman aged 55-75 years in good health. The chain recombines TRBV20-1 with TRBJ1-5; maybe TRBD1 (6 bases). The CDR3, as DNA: TGCAGTGCTAGAGCCCAGACAGGTGATCAGCCCCAGCATTTT. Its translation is CSARAQTGDQPQHF.